The source of this TCR beta chain is a study of shared clonotypes between healthy human individuals. Whole-study context: Per-donor plates numbered three CD4 naive, three CD4 memory, two CD8 naive and one CD8 memory.

Produced via immunoSEQ multiplex PCR; TCRdb's table is partial and in-frame only. The sample holds some 1 million clones, about three quarters seen once. The CDR3 is 16 residues long. Deletions cut 5 bases from V and 6 bases from J, with 22 bases between. From germline, CDR1 is SGHRS and CDR2 YFSETQ. This TCR was recovered from a man aged 18-30 years in good health. The chain combines TRBV5-1 with TRBJ2-3, with a weak D call TRBD2 (6 bases). The sequenced material came from memory CD4+ T cells sorted from blood. Sample subset: CD45RA-negative fraction. CDR3 residues: CASRGDFTSPTDTQYF. The CDR3 region has the DNA TGCGCCAGCAGGGGGGACTTTACCTCCCCCACCGATACGCAGTATTTT.